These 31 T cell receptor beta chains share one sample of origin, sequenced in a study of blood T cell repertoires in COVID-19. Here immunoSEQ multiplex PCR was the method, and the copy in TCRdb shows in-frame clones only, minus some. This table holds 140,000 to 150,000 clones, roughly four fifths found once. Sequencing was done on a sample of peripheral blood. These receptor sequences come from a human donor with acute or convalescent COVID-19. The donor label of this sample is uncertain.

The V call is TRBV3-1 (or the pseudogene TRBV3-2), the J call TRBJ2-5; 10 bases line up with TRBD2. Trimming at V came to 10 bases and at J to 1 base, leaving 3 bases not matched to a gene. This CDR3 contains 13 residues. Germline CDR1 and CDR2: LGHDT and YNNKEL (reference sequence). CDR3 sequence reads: CATGTSAQETQYF. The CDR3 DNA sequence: TGTGCCACCGGGACTAGCGCCCAAGAGACCCAGTACTTC.

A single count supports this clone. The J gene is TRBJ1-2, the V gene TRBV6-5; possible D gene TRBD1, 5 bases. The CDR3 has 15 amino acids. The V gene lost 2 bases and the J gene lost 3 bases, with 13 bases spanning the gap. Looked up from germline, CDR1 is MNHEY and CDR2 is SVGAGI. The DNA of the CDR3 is TGTGCCAGCAGTTACGTCCTCGGGACTGACTATGGCTACACCTTC. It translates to CASSYVLGTDYGYTF.

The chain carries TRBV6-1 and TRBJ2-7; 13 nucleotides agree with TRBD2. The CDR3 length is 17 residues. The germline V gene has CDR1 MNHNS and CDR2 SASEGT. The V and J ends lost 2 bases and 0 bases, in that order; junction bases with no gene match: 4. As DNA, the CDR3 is TGTGCCAGCAGTGAACTTACTAGCGGGGGGGGCTCCTACGAGCAGTACTTC. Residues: CASSELTSGGGSYEQYF.

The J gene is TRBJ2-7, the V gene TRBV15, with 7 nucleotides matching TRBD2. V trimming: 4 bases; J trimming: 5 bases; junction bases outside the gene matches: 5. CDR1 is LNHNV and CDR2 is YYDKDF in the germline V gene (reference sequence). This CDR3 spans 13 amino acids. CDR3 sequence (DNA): TGTGCCACCAGCATAAATGGGGGGGACGAGCAGTACTTC. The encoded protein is CATSINGGDEQYF. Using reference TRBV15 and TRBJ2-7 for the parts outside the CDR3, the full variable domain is DAMVIQNPRYQVTQFGKPVTLSCSQTLNHNVMYWYQQKSSQAPKLLFHYYDKDFNNEADTPDNFQSRRPNTSFCFLDIRSPGLGDTAMYLCATSINGGDEQYFGPGTRLTVT.

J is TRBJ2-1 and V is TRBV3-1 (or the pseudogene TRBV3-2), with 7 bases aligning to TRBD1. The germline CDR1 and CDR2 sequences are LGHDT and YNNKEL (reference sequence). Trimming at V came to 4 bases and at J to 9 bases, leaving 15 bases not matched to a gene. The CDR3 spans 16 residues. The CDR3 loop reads CASSRIPKGAWVEQFF. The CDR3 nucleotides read TGTGCCAGCAGCCGAATACCTAAGGGGGCTTGGGTTGAGCAGTTCTTC.

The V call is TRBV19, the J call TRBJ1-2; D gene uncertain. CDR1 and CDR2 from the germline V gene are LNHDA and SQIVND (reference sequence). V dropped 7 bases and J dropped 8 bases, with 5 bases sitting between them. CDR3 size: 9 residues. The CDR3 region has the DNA TGTGCCAGTACCCGGGGCTACACCTTC. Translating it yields CASTRGYTF.

In DNA form, the CDR3 reads TGTGCCAGCAGCCAAGGTGGAGGGGGGGCCCTCAAGACCCAGTACTTC. It codes for CASSQGGGGALKTQYF. The V gene is TRBV3-1 (or the pseudogene TRBV3-2), the J gene TRBJ2-5, with D possibly TRBD2 on 7 matching bases. Trimming took 1 base from V and 6 from J, leaving 18 bases between them. The CDR3 runs to 16 residues. Germline V CDR1 and CDR2: LGHDT, YNNKEL (reference sequence).

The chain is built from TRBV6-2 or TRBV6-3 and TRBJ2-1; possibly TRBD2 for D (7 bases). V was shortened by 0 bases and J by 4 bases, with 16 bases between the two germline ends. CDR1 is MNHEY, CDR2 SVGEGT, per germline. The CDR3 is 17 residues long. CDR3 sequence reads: CASSYSPSGGLYNEQFF. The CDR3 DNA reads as TGTGCCAGCAGTTACTCCCCCTCCGGGGGGCTTTACAATGAGCAGTTCTTC.

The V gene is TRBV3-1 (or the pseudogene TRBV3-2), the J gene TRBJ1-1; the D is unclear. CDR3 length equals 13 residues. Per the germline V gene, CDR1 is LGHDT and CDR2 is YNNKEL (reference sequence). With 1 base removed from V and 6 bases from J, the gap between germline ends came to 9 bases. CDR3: CASSQVRDSEAFF. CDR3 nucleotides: TGTGCCAGCAGCCAAGTGAGGGATTCTGAAGCTTTCTTT.

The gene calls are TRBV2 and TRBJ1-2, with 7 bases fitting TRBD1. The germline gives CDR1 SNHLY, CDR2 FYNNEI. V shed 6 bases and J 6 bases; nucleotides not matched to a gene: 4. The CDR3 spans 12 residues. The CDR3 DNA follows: TGTGCCAGCAGGATGACAGGGAATGGCTACACCTTC. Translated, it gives CASRMTGNGYTF.

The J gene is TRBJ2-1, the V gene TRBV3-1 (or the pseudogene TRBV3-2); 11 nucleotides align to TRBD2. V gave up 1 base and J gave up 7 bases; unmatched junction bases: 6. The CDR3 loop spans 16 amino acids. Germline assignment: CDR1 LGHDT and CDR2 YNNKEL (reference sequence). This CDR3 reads CASSQGSSGGANEQFF. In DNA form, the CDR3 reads TGTGCCAGCAGCCAAGGTAGTAGCGGGGGGGCGAATGAGCAGTTCTTC.

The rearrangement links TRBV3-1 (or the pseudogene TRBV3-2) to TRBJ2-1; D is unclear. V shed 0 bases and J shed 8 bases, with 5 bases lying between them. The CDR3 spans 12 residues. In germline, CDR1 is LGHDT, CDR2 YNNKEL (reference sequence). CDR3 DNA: TGTGCCAGCAGCCAAGACCGGGATGAGCAGTTCTTC. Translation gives CASSQDRDEQFF.

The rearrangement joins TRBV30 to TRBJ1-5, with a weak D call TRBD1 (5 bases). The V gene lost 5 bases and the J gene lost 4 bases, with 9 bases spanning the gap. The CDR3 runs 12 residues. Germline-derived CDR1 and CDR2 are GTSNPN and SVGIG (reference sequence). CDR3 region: CAWAGMNQPQHF. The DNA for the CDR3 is TGTGCCTGGGCAGGGATGAATCAGCCCCAGCATTTT.

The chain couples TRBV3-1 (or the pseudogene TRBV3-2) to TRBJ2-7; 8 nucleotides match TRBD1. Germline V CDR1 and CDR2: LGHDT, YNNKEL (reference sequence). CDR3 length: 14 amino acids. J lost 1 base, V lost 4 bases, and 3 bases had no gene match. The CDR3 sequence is CASSRQGMSYEQYF. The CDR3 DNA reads TGTGCCAGCAGCCGACAGGGGATGTCCTACGAGCAGTACTTC.

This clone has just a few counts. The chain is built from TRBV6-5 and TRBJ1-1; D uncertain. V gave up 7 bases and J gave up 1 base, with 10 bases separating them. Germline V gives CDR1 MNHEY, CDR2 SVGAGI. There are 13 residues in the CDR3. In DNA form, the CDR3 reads TGTGCCAGCATTTTTCGGGGGAACACTGAAGCTTTCTTT. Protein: CASIFRGNTEAFF.

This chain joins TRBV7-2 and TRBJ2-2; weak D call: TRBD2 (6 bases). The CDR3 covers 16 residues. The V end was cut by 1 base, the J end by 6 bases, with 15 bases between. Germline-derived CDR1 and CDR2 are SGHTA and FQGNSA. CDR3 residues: CASSLVPGSGAGELFF. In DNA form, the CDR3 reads TGTGCCAGCAGCTTAGTTCCGGGTTCGGGGGCCGGGGAGCTGTTTTTT.

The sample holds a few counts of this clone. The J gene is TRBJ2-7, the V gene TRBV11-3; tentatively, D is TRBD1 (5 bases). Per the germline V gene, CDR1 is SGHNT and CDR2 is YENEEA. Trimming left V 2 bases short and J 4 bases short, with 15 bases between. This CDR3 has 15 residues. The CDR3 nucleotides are TGTGCCAGCAGCTTAAAAGGGGCCGCGTTTTACGAGCAGTACTTC. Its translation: CASSLKGAAFYEQYF.

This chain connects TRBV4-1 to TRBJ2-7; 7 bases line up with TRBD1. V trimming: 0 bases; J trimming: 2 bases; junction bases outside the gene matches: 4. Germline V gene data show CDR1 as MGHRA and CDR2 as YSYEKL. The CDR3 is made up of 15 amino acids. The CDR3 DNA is TGCGCCAGCAGCCAAGATAGGGGGCCTACCTACGAGCAGTACTTC. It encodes CASSQDRGPTYEQYF.

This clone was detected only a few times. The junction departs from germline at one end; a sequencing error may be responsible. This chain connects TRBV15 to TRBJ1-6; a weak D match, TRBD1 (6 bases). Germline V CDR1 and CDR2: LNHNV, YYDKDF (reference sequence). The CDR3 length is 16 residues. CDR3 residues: CATTRIKTGSNSPLHF. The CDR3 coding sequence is TGTGCCACCACCAGAATCAAGACAGGTTCGAATTCACCCCTCCACTTT.

The CDR3 loop is CATLRLAGGPGELFF. The CDR3 coding sequence is TGTGCGACGTTACGCCTAGCGGGGGGGCCCGGGGAGCTGTTTTTT. The gene calls are TRBV19 and TRBJ2-2, with TRBD2 matching over 12 bases. Per the germline V gene, CDR1 is LNHDA and CDR2 is SQIVND (reference sequence). The CDR3 covers 15 residues.

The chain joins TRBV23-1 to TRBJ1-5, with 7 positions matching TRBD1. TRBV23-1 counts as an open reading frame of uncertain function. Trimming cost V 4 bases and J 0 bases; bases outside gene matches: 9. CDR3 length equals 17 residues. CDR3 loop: CASSRWTGSYSNQPQHF. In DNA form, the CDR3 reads TGCGCCAGCAGTCGATGGACAGGCTCTTATAGCAATCAGCCCCAGCATTTT.

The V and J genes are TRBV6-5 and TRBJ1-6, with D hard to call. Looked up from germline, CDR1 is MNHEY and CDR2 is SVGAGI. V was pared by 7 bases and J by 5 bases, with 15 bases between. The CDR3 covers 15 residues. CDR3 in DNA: TGTGCCAGCACCCCAGGCCCTAACCATAATTCACCCCTCCACTTT. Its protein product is CASTPGPNHNSPLHF.

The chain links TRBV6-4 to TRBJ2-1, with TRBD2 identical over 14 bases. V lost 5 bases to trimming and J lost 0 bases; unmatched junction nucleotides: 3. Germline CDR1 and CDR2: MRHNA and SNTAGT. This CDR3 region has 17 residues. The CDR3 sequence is CASSRGTSGSSYNEQFF. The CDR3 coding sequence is TGTGCCAGCAGTAGAGGGACTAGCGGGAGCTCCTACAATGAGCAGTTCTTC.

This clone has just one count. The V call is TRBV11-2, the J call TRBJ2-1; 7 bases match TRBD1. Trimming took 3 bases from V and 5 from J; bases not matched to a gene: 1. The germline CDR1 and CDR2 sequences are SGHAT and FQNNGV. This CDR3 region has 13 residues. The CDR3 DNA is TGTGCCAGCAGCTTGGGACAGCACAATGAGCAGTTCTTC. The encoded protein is CASSLGQHNEQFF.

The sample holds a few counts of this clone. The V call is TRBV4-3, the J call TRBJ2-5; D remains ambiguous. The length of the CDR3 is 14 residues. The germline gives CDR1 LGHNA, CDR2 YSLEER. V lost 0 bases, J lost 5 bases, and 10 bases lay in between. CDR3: CASSQERSGETQYF. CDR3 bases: TGCGCCAGCAGCCAAGAGCGGTCCGGGGAGACCCAGTACTTC.

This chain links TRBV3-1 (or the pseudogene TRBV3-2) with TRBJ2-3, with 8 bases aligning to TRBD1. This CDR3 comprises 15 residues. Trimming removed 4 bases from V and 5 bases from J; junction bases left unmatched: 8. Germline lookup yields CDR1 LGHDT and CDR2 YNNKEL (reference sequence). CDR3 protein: CASSRPDRGIDTQYF. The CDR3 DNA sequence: TGTGCCAGCAGCCGACCCGACAGGGGAATAGATACGCAGTATTTT.

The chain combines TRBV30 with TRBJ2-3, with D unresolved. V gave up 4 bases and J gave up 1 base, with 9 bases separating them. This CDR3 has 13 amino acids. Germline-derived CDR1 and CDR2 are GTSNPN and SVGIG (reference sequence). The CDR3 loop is CAWTTRRTDTQYF. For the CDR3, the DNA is TGTGCCTGGACGACTCGTCGCACAGATACGCAGTATTTT. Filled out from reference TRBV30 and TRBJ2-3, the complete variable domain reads SQTIHQWPATLVQPVGSPLSLECTVEGTSNPNLYWYRQAAGRGLQLLFYSVGIGQISSEVPQNLSASRPQDRQFILSSKKLLLSDSGFYLCAWTTRRTDTQYFGPGTRLTVL.

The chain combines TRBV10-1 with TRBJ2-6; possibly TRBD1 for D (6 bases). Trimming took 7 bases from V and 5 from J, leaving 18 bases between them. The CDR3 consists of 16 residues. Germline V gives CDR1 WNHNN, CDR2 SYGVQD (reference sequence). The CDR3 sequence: CASINQGLWWANVLTF. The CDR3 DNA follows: TGCGCCAGCATTAACCAGGGGCTCTGGTGGGCCAACGTCCTGACTTTC.

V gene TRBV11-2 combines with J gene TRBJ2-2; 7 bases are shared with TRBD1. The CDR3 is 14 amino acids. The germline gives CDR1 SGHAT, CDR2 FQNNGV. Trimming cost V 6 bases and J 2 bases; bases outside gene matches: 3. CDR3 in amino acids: CASSGQANTGELFF. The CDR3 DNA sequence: TGTGCCAGCAGTGGACAGGCTAACACCGGGGAGCTGTTTTTT.

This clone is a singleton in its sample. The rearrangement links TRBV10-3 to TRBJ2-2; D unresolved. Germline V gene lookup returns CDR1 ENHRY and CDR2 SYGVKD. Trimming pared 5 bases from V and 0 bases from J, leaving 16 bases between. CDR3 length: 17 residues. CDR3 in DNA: TGTGCCATCAGTTCGCGCGGCACCCTCACGAACACCGGGGAGCTGTTTTTT. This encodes CAISSRGTLTNTGELFF.

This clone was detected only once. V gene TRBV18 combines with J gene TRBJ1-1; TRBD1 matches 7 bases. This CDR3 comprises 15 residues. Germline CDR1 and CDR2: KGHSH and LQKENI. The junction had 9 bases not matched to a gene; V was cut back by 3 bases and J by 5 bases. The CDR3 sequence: CASSPRTGLGTEAFF. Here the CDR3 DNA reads TGTGCCAGCTCACCGCGGACAGGCCTGGGGACTGAAGCTTTCTTT.